This T cell receptor (beta chain) was recorded in a study of blood T cell repertoires in COVID-19. The germline V gene encodes CDR1 SGHRS and CDR2 YFSETQ. Trimming cost V 3 bases and J 3 bases, with 10 bases left between them. The CDR3 is made up of 13 amino acids. Some clones are missing from TCRdb's copy, which holds only in-frame ones; the method was immunoSEQ multiplex PCR. Of about 400,000 clones in the sample, nearly 90% were seen once. Sample: PBMCs or T cells enriched from blood (not recorded which). This receptor was taken from a woman aged 30 to 39 who had recovered from COVID-19. The V call is TRBV5-1, the J call TRBJ2-7; D may be TRBD2 (6 bases). CDR3 bases: TGCGCCAGCAGCTGGCGGAGGGGCTACGAGCAGTACTTC. It encodes CASSWRRGYEQYF.